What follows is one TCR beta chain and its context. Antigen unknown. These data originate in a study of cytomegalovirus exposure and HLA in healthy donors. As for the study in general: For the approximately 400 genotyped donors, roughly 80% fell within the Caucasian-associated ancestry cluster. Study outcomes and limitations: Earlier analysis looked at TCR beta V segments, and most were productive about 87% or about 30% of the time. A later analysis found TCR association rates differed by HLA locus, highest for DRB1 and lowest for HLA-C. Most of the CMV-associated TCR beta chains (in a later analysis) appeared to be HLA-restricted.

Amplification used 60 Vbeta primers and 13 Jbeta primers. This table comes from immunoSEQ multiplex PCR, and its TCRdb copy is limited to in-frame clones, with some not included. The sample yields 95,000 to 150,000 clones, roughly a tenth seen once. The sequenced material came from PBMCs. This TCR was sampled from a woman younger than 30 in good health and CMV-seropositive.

The CDR3 bases are TGCGCCAGCAGTCGAGGACAGGGGGCAGTATACGAGCAGTACTTC. Protein product: CASSRGQGAVYEQYF. The rearrangement links TRBV23-1 to TRBJ2-7; 11 bases align to TRBD1. TRBV23-1 is labeled an ORF, and its function is uncertain. The V segment lost 4 bases and the J segment 4 bases; nucleotides outside the gene matches: 6. The CDR3 runs to 15 residues.